One and the same sample provided the 32 T cell receptor beta chains below, sequenced in a study of blood T cell repertoires in COVID-19. The protocol was immunoSEQ multiplex PCR, while the TCRdb copy is restricted to in-frame clones and leaves out a portion. The sample consists of about 9,200 clones, approximately 87% of them appearing once. Sequenced material: peripheral blood. These receptor sequences come from a man between 60 and 75 years old with acute or convalescent COVID-19.

V usage is TRBV6-5 and J usage is TRBJ2-7; 8 positions agree with TRBD2. The CDR3 runs 14 residues. CDR1 is MNHEY, CDR2 SVGAGI, per germline. V gave up 4 bases and J gave up 9 bases; unmatched junction bases: 11. The CDR3 here is CASSSSGFGLGQYF. The CDR3 nucleotides are TGTGCCAGCAGTTCTAGCGGGTTTGGCCTTGGGCAGTACTTC.

The rearrangement uses TRBV6-5 and TRBJ2-5; 8 bases match TRBD2. Germline V gene sequence: CDR1 MNHEY, CDR2 SVGAGI. V was clipped by 6 bases and J by 5 bases; unmatched bases: 11. This CDR3 spans 15 amino acids. CDR3 protein: CASRPTGTRWETQYF. CDR3 nucleotide sequence: TGTGCCAGCAGGCCCACCGGGACTAGATGGGAGACCCAGTACTTC.

The chain has TRBV6-2 or TRBV6-3 and TRBJ2-5, with D possibly being TRBD1 (6 bases). Per germline, CDR1 MNHEY and CDR2 SVGEGT. Trimming removed 6 bases at V and 5 bases at J, with 19 bases between. The CDR3 consists of 15 residues. The CDR3: CASSLSQGIMETQYF. CDR3 DNA: TGTGCCAGCAGCTTATCACAGGGTATCATGGAGACCCAGTACTTC.

The chain couples TRBV2 to TRBJ2-3, with D uncertain. This CDR3 is built from 14 residues. V dropped 4 bases and J dropped 0 bases, with 8 bases sitting between them. Per germline, CDR1 SNHLY and CDR2 FYNNEI. DNA of the CDR3: TGTGCCAGCAGTGTACGACACAGCACAGATACGCAGTATTTT. Amino acid sequence: CASSVRHSTDTQYF. Filled out from reference TRBV2 and TRBJ2-3, the complete variable domain reads EPEVTQTPSHQVTQMGQEVILRCVPISNHLYFYWYRQILGQKVEFLVSFYNNEISEKSEIFDDQFSVERPDGSNFTLKIRSTKLEDSAMYFCASSVRHSTDTQYFGPGTRLTVL.

The V and J genes are TRBV21-1 and TRBJ2-1; the table's D call, TRBD2, was not checked against the DNA. TRBV21-1 is assigned pseudogene status. CDR3 size: 15 residues. Written as DNA, the CDR3 is TGTGCCAGCAGCAAGCTAGCGGGGAGTACCGATGAGCAGTTCTTC. Protein product: CASSKLAGSTDEQFF.

Concerning this clone: One junction end does not reproduce the germline sequence, and a read error may be involved. V gene TRBV28 combines with J gene TRBJ2-1, with 10 bases fitting TRBD1. Germline V gene sequence: CDR1 MDHEN, CDR2 SYDVKM. The CDR3 contains 16 residues. The CDR3 protein is CASSLWGTGDVDEQFF. Here the CDR3 DNA reads TGTGCCAGCAGTCTATGGGGGACAGGGGATGTGGATGAGCAGTTCTTC.

This clone occurred once. J is TRBJ2-5 and V is TRBV19, with a weak D call TRBD2 (6 bases). CDR3 length equals 14 residues. Per the germline V gene, CDR1 is LNHDA and CDR2 is SQIVND (reference sequence). V was cut by 5 bases and J by 5 bases, with 15 bases left in between. The CDR3 DNA sequence: TGTGCCAGTAGTTTGGACTATCGGGTTGAGACCCAGTACTTC. Amino acid sequence: CASSLDYRVETQYF.

The rearrangement joins TRBV11-2 to TRBJ1-2; a possible D gene is TRBD1 (5 bases). V was cut by 2 bases and J by 4 bases, with 11 bases left in between. The CDR3 consists of 14 residues. From germline, CDR1 is SGHAT and CDR2 FQNNGV. The CDR3 DNA sequence: TGTGCCAGCAGCTTACACAGGCAGACCTATGGCTACACCTTC. As protein: CASSLHRQTYGYTF.

In this sample, this clone turned up once. This chain links TRBV28 with TRBJ1-2; tentative D call: TRBD1 (5 bases). Trimming removed 2 bases at V and 1 base at J, with 14 bases between. The germline V gene has CDR1 MDHEN and CDR2 SYDVKM. This CDR3 is 16 amino acids long. CDR3 sequence reads: CASSLGAGSVNYGYTF. CDR3 sequence (DNA): TGTGCCAGCAGTTTAGGGGCAGGCTCTGTTAACTATGGCTACACCTTC.

The genes are TRBV5-1 and TRBJ1-1; D remains ambiguous. Trimming left V 1 base short and J 4 bases short, with 8 bases between. This CDR3 is built from 13 residues. Per the germline V gene, CDR1 is SGHRS and CDR2 is YFSETQ. As DNA, the CDR3 is TGCGCCAGCAGCTTGTTTGGGAGCACTGAAGCTTTCTTT. Amino acid sequence: CASSLFGSTEAFF.

As DNA, the CDR3 is TGCGCCAGTTCCCGCCCCCTAGAGACTGAAGCTTTCTTT. Residues: CASSRPLETEAFF. The chain couples TRBV5-1 to TRBJ1-1; the D is unclear. The CDR3 has 13 residues. Germline V gene sequence: CDR1 SGHRS, CDR2 YFSETQ. Trimming pared 8 bases from V and 5 bases from J, leaving 16 bases between.

This rearrangement joins TRBV6-6 to TRBJ2-1, with 9 positions matching TRBD1. Germline CDR1 is MNHNY and CDR2 is SVGAGI (reference sequence). The CDR3 is 14 amino acids. The V segment lost 0 bases and the J segment 7 bases; nucleotides outside the gene matches: 1. CDR3 region: CASSYSDRGNEQFF. The CDR3 DNA is TGTGCCAGCAGTTACTCGGACAGGGGTAATGAGCAGTTCTTC.

The chain has TRBV19 and TRBJ1-1; 11 nucleotides agree with TRBD1. The CDR3 has 16 residues. CDR1 and CDR2 (germline): LNHDA, SQIVND (reference sequence). V lost 6 bases to trimming and J lost 6 bases; unmatched junction nucleotides: 12. The CDR3 reads CASRQTGTGGFAEAFF. In DNA form, the CDR3 reads TGTGCCAGTAGGCAGACCGGGACAGGGGGGTTTGCTGAAGCTTTCTTT. Using reference TRBV19 and TRBJ1-1 for the parts outside the CDR3, the full variable domain is DGGITQSPKYLFRKEGQNVTLSCEQNLNHDAMYWYRQDPGQGLRLIYYSQIVNDFQKGDIAEGYSVSREKKESFPLTVTSAQKNPTAFYLCASRQTGTGGFAEAFFGQGTRLTVV.

This chain joins TRBV6-2 or TRBV6-3 and TRBJ2-1; TRBD2 agrees at 15 bases. Germline V CDR1 and CDR2: MNHEY, SVGEGT. The CDR3 consists of 20 residues. J gave up 0 bases and V 4 bases, and 10 bases lay outside the gene matches. The CDR3 region is CASSWTGTSGRSGSYNEQFF. CDR3 DNA sequence: TGTGCCAGCAGTTGGACCGGGACTAGCGGGAGGTCGGGCTCCTACAATGAGCAGTTCTTC.

The rearrangement joins TRBV30 to TRBJ1-2, with D possibly TRBD1 on 5 matching bases. The ends were cut back, 4 bases at V and 8 bases at J, with 14 bases in the middle. The V gene's germline CDR1 is GTSNPN and CDR2 SVGIG (reference sequence). There are 12 residues in the CDR3. The CDR3 region is CAWKMGLWGYTF. The CDR3 nucleotides are TGTGCCTGGAAAATGGGGCTTTGGGGCTACACCTTC.

The chain uses TRBV9 and TRBJ2-3, with 7 bases lining up with TRBD2. Trimming cost V 7 bases and J 1 base; bases outside gene matches: 12. The CDR3 is 16 amino acids. CDR1 and CDR2 from the germline V gene are SGDLS and YYNGEE. The CDR3 DNA is TGTGCCAGCGCCCAGGGAGGGCGAGCGGGCACAGATACGCAGTATTTT. It translates to CASAQGGRAGTDTQYF.

The chain joins TRBV18 to TRBJ2-1; D uncertain. Trimming stripped 0 bases from V and 3 bases from J, with 6 bases between. Germline-derived CDR1 and CDR2 are KGHSH and LQKENI. This CDR3 contains 14 residues. CDR3 region: CASSPPLIYNEQFF. The CDR3 nucleotides are TGTGCCAGCTCACCACCTCTTATCTACAATGAGCAGTTCTTC.

This chain uses TRBV5-6 with TRBJ2-6, with a tentative D call TRBD1 (6 bases). V was trimmed by 4 bases and J by 2 bases, leaving 16 bases between them. Germline values: CDR1 SGHDT, CDR2 YYEEEE. The length of the CDR3 is 17 residues. This chain's CDR3 is CASSNLGQSPGANVLTF. The DNA for the CDR3 is TGTGCCAGCAGCAACCTAGGACAGTCCCCTGGGGCCAACGTCCTGACTTTC.

The chain recombines TRBV27 with TRBJ2-5; 7 bases are shared with TRBD1. The CDR3 sequence is 13 residues long. J gave up 6 bases and V 3 bases, and 4 bases lay outside the gene matches. Germline V gives CDR1 MNHEY, CDR2 SMNVEV (reference sequence). CDR3 protein: CASSLTGQQTQYF. The CDR3 region has the DNA TGTGCCAGCAGTTTGACAGGGCAGCAGACCCAGTACTTC.

The chain has TRBV15 and TRBJ2-3; 7 nucleotides agree with TRBD2. From germline, CDR1 is LNHNV and CDR2 YYDKDF (reference sequence). This CDR3 region has 15 residues. Unmatched junction bases numbered 5, after V lost 2 bases and J lost 3 bases. The CDR3 is CATSRKTSETDTQYF. In DNA form, the CDR3 reads TGTGCCACCAGCAGAAAAACTAGCGAAACAGATACGCAGTATTTT.

The chain carries TRBV7-3 and TRBJ1-1; D is unclear. Trimming pared 1 base from V and 4 bases from J, leaving 13 bases between. The length of the CDR3 is 15 residues. In germline, CDR1 is SGHTA, CDR2 FQGTGA. The CDR3 spells CASSLSGEVGTEAFF. The CDR3 coding sequence is TGTGCCAGCAGCTTAAGCGGGGAAGTAGGCACTGAAGCTTTCTTT.

This clone occurred once. CDR3 residues: CAWGTGNTEAFF. As DNA, the CDR3 is TGTGCCTGGGGGACAGGGAACACTGAAGCTTTCTTT. This rearrangement joins TRBV30 to TRBJ1-1; 8 bases agree with TRBD1. From germline, CDR1 is GTSNPN and CDR2 SVGIG (reference sequence). This CDR3 spans 12 amino acids. Trimming cost V 5 bases and J 1 base; bases outside gene matches: 0.

The rearrangement uses TRBV24-1 and TRBJ1-1; the match to TRBD1 covers 8 bases. V dropped 5 bases and J dropped 4; count of bases not matched to a gene: 5. Germline V CDR1 and CDR2: KGHDR, SFDVKD. CDR3 length equals 14 residues. The CDR3 DNA is TGTGCCACCAGTGCCAGGGGGCTTAGCACTGAAGCTTTCTTT. Translated, it gives CATSARGLSTEAFF.

This chain links TRBV5-1 with TRBJ1-1, with 7 bases identical to TRBD1. The CDR3 is 16 residues long. Germline V CDR1 and CDR2: SGHRS, YFSETQ. Trimming cost V 3 bases and J 2 bases; bases outside gene matches: 10. DNA of the CDR3: TGCGCCAGCAGCTCGGATCCCGGGACAGTCAACACTGAAGCTTTCTTT. It encodes CASSSDPGTVNTEAFF.

This clone was seen only once. The rearrangement uses TRBV28 and TRBJ2-2; TRBD1 matches at 11 bases. The CDR3 is made up of 15 amino acids. Germline CDR1 reads MDHEN; CDR2 reads SYDVKM. Unmatched junction bases numbered 4, after V lost 7 bases and J lost 3 bases. The CDR3 loop reads CASTTGQGDTGELFF. Written as DNA, the CDR3 is TGTGCCAGCACTACGGGACAGGGGGACACCGGGGAGCTGTTTTTT.

The rearrangement links TRBV4-1 to TRBJ2-7, with a weak D call TRBD2 (5 bases). The CDR3 sequence is 15 residues long. Trimming removed 1 base from V and 4 bases from J, with 14 bases in between. The germline gives CDR1 MGHRA, CDR2 YSYEKL. CDR3 in amino acids: CASSQVSGETYEQYF. In DNA, the CDR3 is TGCGCCAGCAGCCAAGTCTCTGGGGAGACTTACGAGCAGTACTTC.

Comments on this clone: Compared with germline, one end of the junction differs, possibly owing to a read error. V is TRBV7-9 and J is TRBJ2-5; no clear D gene. The germline CDR1 and CDR2 sequences are SEHNR and FQNEAQ (reference sequence). The CDR3 has 13 residues. The chain's CDR3 is CASSLDQWETQYF. Here the CDR3 DNA reads TGTGCCAGCAGTTTAGATCAGTGGGAGACCCAGTACTTC. The variable domain in full, completed from reference TRBV7-9 and TRBJ2-5, reads DTGVSQNPRHKITKRGQNVTFRCDPISEHNRLYWYRQTLGQGPEFLTYFQNEAQLEKSRLLSDRFSAERPKGSFSTLEIQRTEQGDSAMYLCASSLDQWETQYFGPGTRLLVL.

V gene TRBV4-2 combines with J gene TRBJ1-6; D gene unclear. The length of the CDR3 is 17 residues. Trimming shortened V by 0 bases and J by 6 bases, and 15 bases separated the two germline ends. CDR1 is LGHNA and CDR2 is YNFKEQ in the germline V gene. The CDR3 loop reads CASSQDFGMNPNSPLHF. CDR3 sequence (DNA): TGTGCCAGCAGCCAAGACTTCGGGATGAACCCTAATTCACCCCTCCACTTT.

J is TRBJ1-6 and V is TRBV4-1, with D tentatively TRBD1 (5 bases). V was clipped by 2 bases and J by 14 bases, with 10 bases between them. The germline gives CDR1 MGHRA, CDR2 YSYEKL. CDR3 length equals 12 residues. CDR3 sequence reads: CASSQPGPSLHF. DNA for the CDR3: TGCGCCAGCAGCCAACCAGGGCCATCCCTCCACTTT.

V is TRBV10-3 and J is TRBJ1-1, with D perhaps matching TRBD1 (6 bases). The CDR3 contains 17 residues. CDR1 and CDR2 (germline): ENHRY, SYGVKD. The V end lost 4 bases, the J end lost 3 bases, and 21 bases lay between the germline ends. As DNA, the CDR3 is TGTGCCATCAGTGCATTACAGGGAGAAGGACCGGACACTGAAGCTTTCTTT. It yields the protein CAISALQGEGPDTEAFF.

The chain recombines TRBV29-1 with TRBJ2-1, with a weak D call TRBD2 (5 bases). Deletions cut 3 bases from V and 7 bases from J, with 16 bases between. The CDR3 is 14 amino acids. Looked up from germline, CDR1 is SQVTM and CDR2 is ANQGSEA. The CDR3 spells CSVEARKRRNEQFF. For the CDR3, the DNA is TGCAGCGTTGAGGCCCGCAAAAGGAGGAATGAGCAGTTCTTC.

This clone is deemed medium-sized (0.01 to 0.1%). The V gene is TRBV7-2, the J gene TRBJ2-5; 9 bases agree with TRBD2. Germline V lookup: CDR1 SGHTA, CDR2 FQGNSA. The length of the CDR3 is 16 residues. The V gene end was trimmed by 4 bases and the J gene end by 5 bases; junction bases not matched to a gene: 11. The CDR3 bases are TGTGCCAGCAGCTCAGGGATCCTAGCGGGGCAGGAGACCCAGTACTTC. Translating it yields CASSSGILAGQETQYF.